The present TCR beta chain was sequenced within a study of blood T cell repertoires in COVID-19. From germline, CDR1 is SGDLS and CDR2 YYNGEE. This CDR3 is built from 15 residues. The trim removed 4 bases at V and 9 bases at J, leaving 12 bases unmatched. Assay used: immunoSEQ multiplex PCR; TCRdb lists only in-frame clones, some missing. Here the sample spans about 280,000 clones, less than 85% being singletons. Individuals drawn from 24 US areas were about 18 to 100 years old. The study assigned cohorts using participant-reported clinical history. Sequenced input: PBMCs or T cells enriched from blood (not recorded which). The V gene is TRBV9, the J gene TRBJ2-1, with 8 bases that match TRBD2. The sequence was obtained from a woman aged 45-65 years who had recovered from COVID-19. The CDR3 loop reads CASSPARGGSGEQFF. The DNA for the CDR3 is TGTGCCAGCAGCCCCGCCCGGGGGGGCAGCGGTGAGCAGTTCTTC.